The rows below give T cell receptor beta chains drawn from one sample of a study of blood T cell repertoires in COVID-19. The assay was immunoSEQ multiplex PCR, and TCRdb's table has in-frame clones only and misses some. The sample consists of about 140,000 clones, about four fifths of them appearing once. The specimen was peripheral blood. The receptors originated from a human donor in a cohort sampled during active COVID-19. CDR3s include the opening cysteine and the closing phenylalanine or tryptophan. A D gene is named only where the DNA matches it firmly. Expanded clones are given a class, and other clones once, few, many or no size at all.

TRBJ1-6 NA TRBV2 NA CASSEAQINSPLHF TGTGCCAGCAGTGAAGCACAGATTAATTCACCCCTCCACTTT
TRBJ1-5 NA TRBV7-8 NA CASSLARLDSSNQPQHF TGTGCCAGCAGCTTAGCGCGACTCGACTCGAGCAATCAGCCCCAGCATTTT
TRBJ2-5 TRBD1 TRBV7-3 NA CASSPGTGQETQYF TGTGCCAGCAGCCCCGGGACAGGGCAAGAGACCCAGTACTTC
TRBJ1-2 NA TRBV20-1 NA CSASDIRYTF TGCAGTGCTAGTGATATCCGCTACACCTTC
TRBJ2-5 TRBD1 TRBV14 NA CANMTGEETQYF TGTGCCAATATGACAGGGGAAGAGACCCAGTACTTC
TRBJ2-5 NA TRBV25-1 NA CASSYHQETQYF TGTGCCAGCTCCTACCACCAAGAGACCCAGTACTTC
TRBJ2-3 TRBD1 TRBV19 NA CASSIPGQGMDTQYF TGTGCCAGTTCCATACCGGGACAGGGAATGGATACGCAGTATTTT
TRBJ2-5 NA TRBV18 NA CASSPVPSTETQYF TGTGCCAGCTCACCGGTACCCTCTACAGAGACCCAGTACTTC
TRBJ2-1 TRBD1 TRBV7-2 NA CASTQVRDSLYNEQFF TGTGCCAGCACTCAAGTTCGGGACAGCCTTTACAATGAGCAGTTCTTC
TRBJ2-3 TRBD1 TRBV10-3 once CAISRDRGQDTQYF TGTGCCATCAGCCGGGACAGGGGGCAAGATACGCAGTATTTT
TRBJ1-1 NA TRBV5-4 NA CASSPDGRSGAFF TGTGCCAGCAGTCCCGACGGCCGGAGTGGCGCTTTCTTT
TRBJ2-1 TRBD2 TRBV9 NA CASSVEGGGSSYNEQFF TGTGCCAGCAGCGTAGAGGGCGGGGGGTCCTCCTACAATGAGCAGTTCTTC
TRBJ1-3 TRBD1 TRBV19 NA CASDRGGNTIYF TGTGCCAGTGACAGGGGTGGAAACACCATATATTTT
TRBJ2-1 NA TRBV5-4 NA CASSLALGQDNEQFF TGTGCCAGCAGCTTGGCTCTGGGGCAGGACAATGAGCAGTTCTTC
TRBJ2-7 NA TRBV5-4 once CASSLGANYEQYF TGTGCCAGCAGCTTGGGAGCCAACTACGAGCAGTACTTC
TRBJ2-7 TRBD1 TRBV28 once CASSSPGQGPYEQYF TGTGCCAGCAGTTCGCCGGGACAGGGGCCCTACGAGCAGTACTTC
TRBJ2-3 TRBD2 TRBV3-1/TRBV3-2 NA CASSQVVAGGDTQYF TGTGCCAGCAGCCAAGTTGTAGCGGGGGGCGATACGCAGTATTTT
TRBJ2-1 TRBD2 TRBV6-2/TRBV6-3 NA CASSKMVKGRANEQFF TGTGCCAGCAGTAAGATGGTAAAGGGGAGGGCCAATGAGCAGTTCTTC
TRBJ1-5 NA TRBV7-2 NA CASSLAHVRVQPQHF TGTGCCAGCAGCTTAGCGCATGTCAGGGTCCAGCCCCAGCATTTT
TRBJ2-7 TRBD1 TRBV5-1 NA CASSFKGQGPYEQYF TGCGCCAGCAGCTTCAAGGGACAGGGGCCCTACGAGCAGTACTTC
TRBJ1-1 NA TRBV12-3/TRBV12-4 NA CASSFLEHTEAFF TGTGCCAGCAGTTTTCTTGAGCACACTGAAGCTTTCTTT
TRBJ2-5 TRBD1 TRBV7-2 NA CASSLEGQGQETQYF TGTGCCAGCAGCCTCGAGGGACAGGGACAAGAGACCCAGTACTTC
TRBJ2-7 TRBD1 TRBV7-2 NA CASSTGTGPYEQYF TGTGCCAGCAGCACCGGGACAGGGCCCTACGAGCAGTACTTC
TRBJ2-3 TRBD1 TRBV18 few CASSPTGQGTDTQYF TGTGCCAGCTCACCGACAGGACAGGGCACAGATACGCAGTATTTT
TRBJ1-2 NA TRBV12-3/TRBV12-4 NA CASSRGGGYTF TGTGCCAGCAGTAGGGGGGGTGGCTACACCTTC
TRBJ2-7 NA TRBV2 NA CASVRQAFSYEQYF TGTGCCAGCGTGAGACAGGCGTTCTCCTACGAGCAGTACTTC
TRBJ1-5 NA TRBV5-5 NA CASSLGGTAINQPQHF TGTGCCAGCAGCTTGGGCGGGACGGCCATTAATCAGCCCCAGCATTTT
TRBJ1-5 NA TRBV2 NA CASKGGQVSNQPQHF TGTGCCAGCAAGGGCGGGCAGGTTAGCAATCAGCCCCAGCATTTT
TRBJ2-7 NA TRBV4-3 once CASSQGVVGGLSYEQYF TGCGCCAGCAGCCAAGGAGTAGTGGGGGGACTGTCCTACGAGCAGTACTTC